Sequencing of this TCR beta chain was carried out in a study of vaccination and CD4 T cells after COVID-19. Trimming took 1 base from V and 1 from J, leaving 11 bases between them. This CDR3 comprises 16 residues. Germline lookup yields CDR1 MGHRA and CDR2 YSYEKL. The Oncomine TCR Beta short-read assay was applied to DNA of cultured CD4+ T cells. TCRdb re-called the PCR reads through MiXCR, storing one row per CDR3 protein. This sample has approximately 20,000 distinct CDR3 sequences, with around 50% found just once. This clonotype has a handful of counts. Its antigen remains unidentified. Sample treatment: approximately 9-day PBMC culture with coronavirus spike peptide pools or control peptides (ViraFEST assay).

The sequence derives from a human donor who had recovered from COVID-19. Sequenced material: CD4+ T cells from blood, cultured in vitro. The chain carries TRBV4-1 and TRBJ1-3; D unresolved. The CDR3 region is CASSQGRARSGNTIYF. The CDR3 DNA sequence: TGCGCCAGCAGCCAAGGCCGGGCCCGATCTGGAAACACCATATATTTT.